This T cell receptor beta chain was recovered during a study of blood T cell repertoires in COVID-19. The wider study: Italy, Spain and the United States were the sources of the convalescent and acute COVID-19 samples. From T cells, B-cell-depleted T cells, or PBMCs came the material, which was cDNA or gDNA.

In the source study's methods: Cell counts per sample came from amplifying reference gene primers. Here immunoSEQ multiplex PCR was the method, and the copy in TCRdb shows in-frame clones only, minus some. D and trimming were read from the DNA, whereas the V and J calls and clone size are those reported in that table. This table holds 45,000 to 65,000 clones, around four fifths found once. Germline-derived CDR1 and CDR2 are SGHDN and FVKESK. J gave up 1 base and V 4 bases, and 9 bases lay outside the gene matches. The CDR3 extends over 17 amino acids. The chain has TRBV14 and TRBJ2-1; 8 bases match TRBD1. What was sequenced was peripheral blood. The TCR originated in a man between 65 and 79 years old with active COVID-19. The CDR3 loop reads CASSPQPYRGSYNEQFF. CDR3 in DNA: TGTGCCAGCAGCCCTCAACCCTACAGGGGGTCCTACAATGAGCAGTTCTTC.